This T cell receptor (beta chain) was captured in a study of cytomegalovirus exposure and HLA in healthy donors. There are 12 residues in the CDR3. Germline CDR1 SGHVS, CDR2 FQNEAQ. Trimming stripped 3 bases from V and 3 bases from J, with 6 bases between. PCR primers comprised 60 Vbeta and 13 Jbeta primers. Data came from immunoSEQ multiplex PCR; TCRdb stores just in-frame clones and leaves some out. Of about 150,000 clones in the sample, 79% were seen once. Concerning this clone itself: Its antigen is still unknown.

Study-wide points: Later, an analysis showed that TCR beta chains associated with HLA were more clonally expanded than others that were equally common.

This receptor was identified in a man aged 25-45 years in good health and CMV-seropositive. Sequenced material: PBMCs. The chain recombines TRBV7-8 with TRBJ2-7, with D possibly matching TRBD2 (5 bases). This CDR3 reads CASSFTSYEQYF. In DNA form, the CDR3 reads TGTGCCAGCAGCTTTACTAGCTACGAGCAGTACTTC.